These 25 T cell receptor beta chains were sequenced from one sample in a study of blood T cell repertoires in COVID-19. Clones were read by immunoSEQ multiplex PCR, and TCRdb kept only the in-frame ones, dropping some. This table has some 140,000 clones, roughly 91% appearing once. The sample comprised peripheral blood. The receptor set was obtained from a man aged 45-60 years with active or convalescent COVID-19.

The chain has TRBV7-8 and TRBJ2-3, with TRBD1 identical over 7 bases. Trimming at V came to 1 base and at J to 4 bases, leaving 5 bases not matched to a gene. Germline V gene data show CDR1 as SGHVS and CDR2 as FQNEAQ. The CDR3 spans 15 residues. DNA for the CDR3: TGTGCCAGCAGCTTAGAACACAGGGGCTCAGATACGCAGTATTTT. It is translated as CASSLEHRGSDTQYF. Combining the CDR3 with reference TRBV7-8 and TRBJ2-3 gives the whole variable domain GAGVSQSPRYKVAKRGQDVALRCDPISGHVSLFWYQQALGQGPEFLTYFQNEAQLDKSGLPSDRFFAERPEGSVSTLKIQRTQQEDSAVYLCASSLEHRGSDTQYFGPGTRLTVL.

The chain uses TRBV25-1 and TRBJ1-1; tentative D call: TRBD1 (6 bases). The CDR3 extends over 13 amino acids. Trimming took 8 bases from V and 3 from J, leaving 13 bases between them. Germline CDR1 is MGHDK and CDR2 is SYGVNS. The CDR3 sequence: CASLGGRDTEAFF. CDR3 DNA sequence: TGTGCCAGCCTCGGGGGGCGCGACACTGAAGCTTTCTTT.

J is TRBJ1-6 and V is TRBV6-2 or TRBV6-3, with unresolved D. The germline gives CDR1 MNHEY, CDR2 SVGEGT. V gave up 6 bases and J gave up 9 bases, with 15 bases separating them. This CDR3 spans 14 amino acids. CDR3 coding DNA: TGTGCCAGCAGCTTCTTTCAAGGAGGTTCACCCCTCCACTTT. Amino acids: CASSFFQGGSPLHF.

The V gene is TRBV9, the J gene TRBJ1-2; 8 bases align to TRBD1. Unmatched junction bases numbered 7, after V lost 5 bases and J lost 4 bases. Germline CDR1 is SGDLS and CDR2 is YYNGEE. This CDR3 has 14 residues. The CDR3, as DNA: TGTGCCAGCAGTGATTCGACAGGGGTCTATGGCTACACCTTC. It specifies CASSDSTGVYGYTF.

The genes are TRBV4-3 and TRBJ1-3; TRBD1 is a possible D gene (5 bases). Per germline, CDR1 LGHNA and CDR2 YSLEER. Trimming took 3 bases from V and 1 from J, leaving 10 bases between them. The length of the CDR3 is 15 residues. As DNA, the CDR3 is TGCGCCAGCAGCCACGCGGGGGTATCTGGAAACACCATATATTTT. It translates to CASSHAGVSGNTIYF.

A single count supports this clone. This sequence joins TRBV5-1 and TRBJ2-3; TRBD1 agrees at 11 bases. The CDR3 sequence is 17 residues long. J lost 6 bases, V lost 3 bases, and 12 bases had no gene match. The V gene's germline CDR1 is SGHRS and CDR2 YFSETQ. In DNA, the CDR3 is TGCGCCAGCAGCTCAGGACAGGGGGCGGTGACGGCCGATACGCAGTATTTT. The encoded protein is CASSSGQGAVTADTQYF.

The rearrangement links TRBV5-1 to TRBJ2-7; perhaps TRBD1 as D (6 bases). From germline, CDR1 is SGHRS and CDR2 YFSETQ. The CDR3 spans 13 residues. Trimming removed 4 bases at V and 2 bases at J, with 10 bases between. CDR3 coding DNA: TGCGCCAGCAGCGTGGACAGTGCCTACGAGCAGTACTTC. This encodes CASSVDSAYEQYF. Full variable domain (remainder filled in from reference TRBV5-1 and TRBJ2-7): KAGVTQTPRYLIKTRGQQVTLSCSPISGHRSVSWYQQTPGQGLQFLFEYFSETQRNKGNFPGRFSGRQFSNSRSEMNVSTLELGDSALYLCASSVDSAYEQYFGPGTRLTVT.

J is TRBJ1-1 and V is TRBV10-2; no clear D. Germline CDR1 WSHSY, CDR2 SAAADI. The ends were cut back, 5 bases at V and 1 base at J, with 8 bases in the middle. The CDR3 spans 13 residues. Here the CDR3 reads CASSLEGNTEAFF. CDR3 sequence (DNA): TGCGCCAGCAGTCTAGAGGGGAACACTGAAGCTTTCTTT.

This CDR3 reads CASSQGQGGETQYF. Here the CDR3 DNA reads TGCGCCAGCAGCCAAGGACAGGGGGGAGAGACCCAGTACTTC. V is TRBV4-1 and J is TRBJ2-5, with 9 positions matching TRBD1. The CDR3 extends over 14 amino acids. Germline V gene sequence: CDR1 MGHRA, CDR2 YSYEKL. The junction had 1 base not matched to a gene; V was cut back by 1 base and J by 4 bases.

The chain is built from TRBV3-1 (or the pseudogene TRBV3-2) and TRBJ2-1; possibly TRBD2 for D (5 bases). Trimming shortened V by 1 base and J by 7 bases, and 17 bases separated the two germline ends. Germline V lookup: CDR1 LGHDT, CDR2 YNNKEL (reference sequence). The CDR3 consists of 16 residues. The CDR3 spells CASSQVLGLSGNEQFF. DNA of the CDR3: TGTGCCAGCAGCCAAGTCTTAGGACTCTCGGGGAATGAGCAGTTCTTC.

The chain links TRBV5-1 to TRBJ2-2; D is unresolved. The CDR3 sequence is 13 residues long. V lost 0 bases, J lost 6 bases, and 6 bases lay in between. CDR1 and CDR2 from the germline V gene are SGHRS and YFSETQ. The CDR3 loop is CASSLVLSGELFF. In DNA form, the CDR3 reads TGCGCCAGCAGCTTGGTCCTCTCCGGGGAGCTGTTTTTT.

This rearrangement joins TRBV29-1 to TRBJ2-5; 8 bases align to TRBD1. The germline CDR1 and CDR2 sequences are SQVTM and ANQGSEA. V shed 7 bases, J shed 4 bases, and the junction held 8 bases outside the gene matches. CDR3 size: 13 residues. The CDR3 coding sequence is TGCAGCGCTGGACAGGGCATAGGAGAGACCCAGTACTTC. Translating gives CSAGQGIGETQYF.

CDR3 amino acids: CASRKKREGRIDTQYF. CDR3 bases: TGTGCCAGCAGAAAGAAGCGGGAGGGCCGGATAGATACGCAGTATTTT. The rearrangement uses TRBV7-6 and TRBJ2-3, with 10 bases fitting TRBD2. Losses at the gene ends were 6 bases for V and 5 bases for J; bases not matched to a gene: 11. Germline CDR1 is SGHVS and CDR2 is FNYEAQ. CDR3 length: 16 residues.

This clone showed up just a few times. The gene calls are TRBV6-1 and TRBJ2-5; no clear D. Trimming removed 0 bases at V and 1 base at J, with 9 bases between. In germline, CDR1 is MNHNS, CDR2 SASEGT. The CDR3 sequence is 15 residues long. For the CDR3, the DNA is TGTGCCAGCAGTGAAGCTTACACCACCCAAGAGACCCAGTACTTC. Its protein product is CASSEAYTTQETQYF.

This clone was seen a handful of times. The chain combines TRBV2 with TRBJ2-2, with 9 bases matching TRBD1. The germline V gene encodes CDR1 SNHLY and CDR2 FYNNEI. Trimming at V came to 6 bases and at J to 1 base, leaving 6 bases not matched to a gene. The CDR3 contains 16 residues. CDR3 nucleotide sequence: TGTGCCAGCAGATGGGCGGGACAGGGGAACACCGGGGAGCTGTTTTTT. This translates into CASRWAGQGNTGELFF. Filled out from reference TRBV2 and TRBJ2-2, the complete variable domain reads EPEVTQTPSHQVTQMGQEVILRCVPISNHLYFYWYRQILGQKVEFLVSFYNNEISEKSEIFDDQFSVERPDGSNFTLKIRSTKLEDSAMYFCASRWAGQGNTGELFFGEGSRLTVL.

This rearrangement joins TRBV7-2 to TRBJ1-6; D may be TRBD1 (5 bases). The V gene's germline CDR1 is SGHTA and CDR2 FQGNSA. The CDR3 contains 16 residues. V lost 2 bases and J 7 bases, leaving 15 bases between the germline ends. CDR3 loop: CASSLWAKGQNSPLHF. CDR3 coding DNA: TGTGCCAGCAGCTTATGGGCCAAGGGGCAAAATTCACCCCTCCACTTT.

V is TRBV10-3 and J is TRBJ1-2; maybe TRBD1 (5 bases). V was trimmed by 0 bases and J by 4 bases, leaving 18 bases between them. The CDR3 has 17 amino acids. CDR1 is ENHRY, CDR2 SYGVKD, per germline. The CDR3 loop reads CAISESGPRQSPYGYTF. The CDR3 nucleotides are TGTGCCATCAGTGAGTCGGGGCCGAGGCAGTCACCCTATGGCTACACCTTC.

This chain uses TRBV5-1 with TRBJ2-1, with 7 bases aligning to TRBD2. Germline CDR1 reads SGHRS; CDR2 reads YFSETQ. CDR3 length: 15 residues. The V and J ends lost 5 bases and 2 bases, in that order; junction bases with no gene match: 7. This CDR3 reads CASRTGLDPYNEQFF. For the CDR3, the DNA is TGCGCCAGCAGGACCGGACTAGACCCCTACAATGAGCAGTTCTTC. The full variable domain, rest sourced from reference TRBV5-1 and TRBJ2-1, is KAGVTQTPRYLIKTRGQQVTLSCSPISGHRSVSWYQQTPGQGLQFLFEYFSETQRNKGNFPGRFSGRQFSNSRSEMNVSTLELGDSALYLCASRTGLDPYNEQFFGPGTRLTVL.

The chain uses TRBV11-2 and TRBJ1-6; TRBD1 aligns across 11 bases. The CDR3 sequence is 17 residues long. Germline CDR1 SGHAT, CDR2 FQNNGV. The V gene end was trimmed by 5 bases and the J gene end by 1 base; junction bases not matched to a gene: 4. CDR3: CASSPGQGASYNSPLHF. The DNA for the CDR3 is TGTGCCAGCAGCCCTGGACAGGGGGCGTCCTATAATTCACCCCTCCACTTT.

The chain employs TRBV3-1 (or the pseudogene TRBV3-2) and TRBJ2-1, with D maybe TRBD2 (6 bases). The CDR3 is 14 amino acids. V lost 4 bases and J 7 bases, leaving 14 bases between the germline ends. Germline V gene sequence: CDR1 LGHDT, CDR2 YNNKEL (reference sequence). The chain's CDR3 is CASSRGTVKNEQFF. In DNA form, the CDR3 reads TGTGCCAGCAGCCGCGGGACGGTCAAGAATGAGCAGTTCTTC.

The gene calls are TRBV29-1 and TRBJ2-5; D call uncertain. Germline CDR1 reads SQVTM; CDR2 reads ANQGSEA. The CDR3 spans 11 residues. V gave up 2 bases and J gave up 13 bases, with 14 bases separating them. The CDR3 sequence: CSVEILRATYF. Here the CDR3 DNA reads TGCAGCGTTGAAATTTTGCGAGCTACGTACTTC.

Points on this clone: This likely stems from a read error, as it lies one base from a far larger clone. The CDR3 DNA reads TGTGCCAGCAGTTTCAGGGGCACCGGGGAGCTGTTTTTT. As protein: CASSFRGTGELFF. The genes are TRBV12-3 or TRBV12-4 and TRBJ2-2; weak D call: TRBD1 (6 bases). The CDR3 length is 13 residues. Trimming cost V 3 bases and J 4 bases, with 6 bases left between them.

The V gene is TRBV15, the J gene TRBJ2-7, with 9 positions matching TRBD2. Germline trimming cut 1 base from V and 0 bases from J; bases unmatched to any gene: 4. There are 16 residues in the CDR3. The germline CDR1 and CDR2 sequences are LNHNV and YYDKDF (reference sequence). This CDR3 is CATSRVSGRTSYEQYF. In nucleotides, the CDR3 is TGTGCCACCAGCAGAGTCAGCGGGAGGACCTCCTACGAGCAGTACTTC.

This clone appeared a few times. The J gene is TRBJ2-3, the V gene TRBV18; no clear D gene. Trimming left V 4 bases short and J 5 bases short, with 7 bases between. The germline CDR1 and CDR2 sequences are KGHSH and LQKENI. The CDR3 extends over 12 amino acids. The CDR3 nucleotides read TGTGCCAGCTCACTTTTAGTAGATACGCAGTATTTT. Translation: CASSLLVDTQYF.

CDR3 loop: CAISEPRQSTEAFF. The CDR3 nucleotides read TGTGCCATCAGTGAGCCGCGACAGAGCACTGAAGCTTTCTTT. V gene TRBV10-3 combines with J gene TRBJ1-1; tentatively, D is TRBD1 (5 bases). The CDR3 contains 14 residues. Germline-derived CDR1 and CDR2 are ENHRY and SYGVKD. Between the trimmed V and J ends, which lost 2 bases and 4 bases, there was a span of 11 bases.